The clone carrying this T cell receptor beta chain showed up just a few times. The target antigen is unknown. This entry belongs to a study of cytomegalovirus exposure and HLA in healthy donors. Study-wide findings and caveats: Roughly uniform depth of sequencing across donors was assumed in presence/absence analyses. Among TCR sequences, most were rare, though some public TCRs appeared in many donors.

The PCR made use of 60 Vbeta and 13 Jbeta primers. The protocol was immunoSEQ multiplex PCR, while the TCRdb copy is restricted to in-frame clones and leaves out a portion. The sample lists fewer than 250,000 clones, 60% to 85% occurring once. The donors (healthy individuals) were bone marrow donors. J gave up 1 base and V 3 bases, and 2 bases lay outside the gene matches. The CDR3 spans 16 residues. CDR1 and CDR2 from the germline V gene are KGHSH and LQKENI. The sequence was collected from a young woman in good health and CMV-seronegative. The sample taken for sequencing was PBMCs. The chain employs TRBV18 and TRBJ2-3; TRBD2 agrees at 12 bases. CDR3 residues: CASSPRLAGGTDTQYF. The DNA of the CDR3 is TGTGCCAGCTCACCCAGACTAGCGGGGGGCACAGATACGCAGTATTTT.